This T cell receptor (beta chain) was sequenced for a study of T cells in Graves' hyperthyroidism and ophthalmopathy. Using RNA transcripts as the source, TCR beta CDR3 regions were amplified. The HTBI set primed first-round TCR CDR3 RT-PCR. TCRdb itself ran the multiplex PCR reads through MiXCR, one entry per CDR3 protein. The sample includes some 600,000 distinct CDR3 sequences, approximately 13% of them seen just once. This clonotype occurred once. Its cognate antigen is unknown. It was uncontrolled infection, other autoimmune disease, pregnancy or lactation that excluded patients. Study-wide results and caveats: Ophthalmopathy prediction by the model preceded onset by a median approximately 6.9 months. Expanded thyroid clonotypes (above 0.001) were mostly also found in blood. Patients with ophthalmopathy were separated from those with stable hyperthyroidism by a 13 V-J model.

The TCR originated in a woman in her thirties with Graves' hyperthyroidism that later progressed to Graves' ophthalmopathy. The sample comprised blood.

As DNA, the CDR3 is TGTGCCAGCAGCTCCTGGGGACTAGCGGGAGGGGATACGCAGTATTTT. This sequence encodes CASSSWGLAGGDTQYF. The V call is TRBV13, the J call TRBJ2-3, with 16 bases lining up with TRBD2. The CDR3 is 16 residues long. Germline V gene data show CDR1 as PRHDT and CDR2 as FYEKMQ (reference sequence). V was clipped by 4 bases and J by 6 bases; unmatched bases: 4.